Sequencing of this T cell receptor beta chain was carried out in a study of molecular identifiers for immune sequencing clone quantification. General observations from the study: Highly expanded clones may be undercounted when identical TCR molecules share barcodes. In naive cells, under 1% of molecules belonged to clones above 20 RNA copies, against over 99% in effector cells.

This CDR3 region has 13 residues. Germline CDR1 is SGDLS and CDR2 is YYNGEE. For this clonotype: Its specificity is not known. One junction end disagrees with the germline gene, perhaps due to a read error.

Naive CD8 T cells were picked out by sorting for CD8+CD4-CCR7+CD45RA+. Previously described methods with listed TCR primers produced the bulk TCR libraries. TCRdb analysed the PCR reads with MiXCR anew, one entry per CDR3 protein. The table has nearly 55,000 distinct CDR3 sequences, just over 35% seen once. Material for sequencing was naive CD8+ T cells from blood, with Jurkat cell RNA spiked in. Regarding subset: FACS-sorted CD8+CD4-CCR7+CD45RA+ naive T cells. The V and J genes are TRBV9 and TRBJ2-7, with a weak D call TRBD2 (6 bases). This TCR derives from a human donor in good health. Some libraries in this study had Jurkat cell RNA spiked in. The CDR3 sequence is CAGSLHGGGEQYF. Here the CDR3 DNA reads TGTGCCGGCAGCCTCCACGGGGGTGGGGAGCAGTACTTC.